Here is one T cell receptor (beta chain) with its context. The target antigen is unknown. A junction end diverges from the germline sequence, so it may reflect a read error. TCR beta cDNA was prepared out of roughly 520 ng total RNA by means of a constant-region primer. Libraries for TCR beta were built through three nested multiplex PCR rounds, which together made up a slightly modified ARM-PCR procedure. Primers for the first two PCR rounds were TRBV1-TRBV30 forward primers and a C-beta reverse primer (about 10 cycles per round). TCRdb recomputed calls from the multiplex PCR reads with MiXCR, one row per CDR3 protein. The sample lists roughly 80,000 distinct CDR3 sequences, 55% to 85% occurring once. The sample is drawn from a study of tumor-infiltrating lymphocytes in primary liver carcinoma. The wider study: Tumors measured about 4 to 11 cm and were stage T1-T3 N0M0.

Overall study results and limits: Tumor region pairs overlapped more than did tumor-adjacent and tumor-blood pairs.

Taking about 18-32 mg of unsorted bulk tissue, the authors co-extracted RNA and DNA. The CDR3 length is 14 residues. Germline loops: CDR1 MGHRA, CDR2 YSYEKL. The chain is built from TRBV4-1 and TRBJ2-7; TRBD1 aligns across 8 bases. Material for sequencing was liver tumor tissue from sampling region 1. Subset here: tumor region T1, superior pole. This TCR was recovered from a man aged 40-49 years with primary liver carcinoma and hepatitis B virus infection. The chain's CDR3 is CTSSLYGQGHEQHF. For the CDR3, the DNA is TGCACCAGCAGCCTCTACGGACAGGGCCACGAGCAGCACTTC.